This entry lists 11 T cell receptor beta chains sequenced from one sample in a study of blood T cell repertoires in COVID-19. Some clones are missing from TCRdb's copy, which holds only in-frame ones; the method was immunoSEQ multiplex PCR. The sample lists 220,000 or so clones, roughly 90% occurring once. Sequencing was performed on peripheral blood. Receptors originate from a man aged 55 to 69 who had recovered from COVID-19.

This sequence joins TRBV27 and TRBJ2-4; 8 bases line up with TRBD2. The CDR3 loop spans 13 amino acids. Looked up from germline, CDR1 is MNHEY and CDR2 is SMNVEV (reference sequence). V lost 1 base, J lost 9 bases, and 2 bases stayed unmatched. CDR3 sequence: CASSLLAGGIQYF. The CDR3, as DNA: TGTGCCAGCAGTTTATTGGCGGGAGGCATTCAGTACTTC.

V is TRBV30 and J is TRBJ1-3, with D unresolved. Germline V gene lookup returns CDR1 GTSNPN and CDR2 SVGIG (reference sequence). CDR3 size: 13 residues. V shed 2 bases and J shed 0 bases, with 5 bases lying between them. The CDR3 coding sequence is TGTGCCTGGAGTATCTCCTCTGGAAACACCATATATTTT. It specifies CAWSISSGNTIYF.

There are a few counts of this clone. The chain carries TRBV5-1 and TRBJ2-1; 7 bases match TRBD2. The CDR3 is made up of 16 amino acids. Germline V lookup: CDR1 SGHRS, CDR2 YFSETQ. V lost 0 bases and J lost 3; bases outside the gene matches: 6. The CDR3 loop is CASSLGASGIYNEQFF. CDR3 bases: TGCGCCAGCAGCTTGGGGGCTAGCGGAATCTACAATGAGCAGTTCTTC. Complete variable domain (other parts from reference TRBV5-1 and TRBJ2-1): KAGVTQTPRYLIKTRGQQVTLSCSPISGHRSVSWYQQTPGQGLQFLFEYFSETQRNKGNFPGRFSGRQFSNSRSEMNVSTLELGDSALYLCASSLGASGIYNEQFFGPGTRLTVL.

The chain uses TRBV3-1 (or the pseudogene TRBV3-2) and TRBJ2-1; possibly TRBD2 for D (5 bases). V lost 0 bases and J 8 bases, leaving 14 bases between the germline ends. This CDR3 region has 15 residues. Germline CDR1 is LGHDT and CDR2 is YNNKEL (reference sequence). The CDR3 spells CASSQDQDPRDEQFF. In DNA form, the CDR3 reads TGTGCCAGCAGCCAAGATCAGGACCCGCGGGATGAGCAGTTCTTC.

The chain joins TRBV19 to TRBJ1-2; possible D gene TRBD1, 6 bases. CDR3 length: 15 amino acids. Germline CDR1 reads LNHDA; CDR2 reads SQIVND (reference sequence). Between the trimmed V and J ends, which lost 7 bases and 2 bases, there was a span of 17 bases. As DNA, the CDR3 is TGTGCCAGTAAACGCGGGGGCGCAGGAAACTATGGCTACACCTTC. Translating it yields CASKRGGAGNYGYTF.

The V call is TRBV2, the J call TRBJ1-4; 9 bases line up with TRBD1. Losses at the gene ends were 4 bases for V and 2 bases for J; bases not matched to a gene: 2. CDR1 SNHLY and CDR2 FYNNEI come from the germline V gene. The CDR3 consists of 15 residues. The CDR3 DNA follows: TGTGCCAGCAGTGGAACAGGGGGCACTAATGAAAAACTGTTTTTT. This translates into CASSGTGGTNEKLFF.

This clone was seen a single time. The CDR3 is CASSLPLSGSGGRYEQYF. CDR3 coding DNA: TGCGCCAGCAGCTTACCCCTCTCAGGGTCGGGTGGACGCTACGAGCAGTACTTC. This chain links TRBV5-1 with TRBJ2-7; tentatively, D is TRBD1 (5 bases). Germline V gene sequence: CDR1 SGHRS, CDR2 YFSETQ. This CDR3 is 18 amino acids long. Trimming pared 2 bases from V and 3 bases from J, leaving 24 bases between. Variable domain in full (rest from reference TRBV5-1 and TRBJ2-7): KAGVTQTPRYLIKTRGQQVTLSCSPISGHRSVSWYQQTPGQGLQFLFEYFSETQRNKGNFPGRFSGRQFSNSRSEMNVSTLELGDSALYLCASSLPLSGSGGRYEQYFGPGTRLTVT.

The rearrangement uses TRBV27 and TRBJ1-2; D gene ambiguous. The V and J ends lost 4 bases and 8 bases respectively, with 11 bases between them. The CDR3 runs 12 residues. Looked up from germline, CDR1 is MNHEY and CDR2 is SMNVEV (reference sequence). The chain's CDR3 is CASSSGGWGYTF. As DNA, the CDR3 is TGTGCCAGCAGTTCAGGAGGCTGGGGCTACACCTTC.

In this sample, this clone turned up a few times. This rearrangement joins TRBV5-6 to TRBJ2-7, with D possibly being TRBD1 (5 bases). Germline V CDR1 and CDR2: SGHDT, YYEEEE. V was shortened by 0 bases and J by 2 bases, with 6 bases between the two germline ends. This CDR3 is 13 amino acids long. CDR3 coding DNA: TGTGCCAGCAGCTTGGCAGGGCCCTACGAGCAGTACTTC. Translated: CASSLAGPYEQYF.

The chain joins TRBV6-2 or TRBV6-3 to TRBJ2-5; 12 positions agree with TRBD1. J was trimmed by 5 bases and V by 2 bases; bases with no gene match: 6. The CDR3 length is 16 residues. The germline CDR1 and CDR2 sequences are MNHEY and SVGEGT. The CDR3 here is CASSYGTGGDQETQYF. The CDR3 coding sequence is TGTGCCAGCAGTTACGGGACAGGGGGCGATCAGGAGACCCAGTACTTC.

V gene TRBV2 combines with J gene TRBJ1-6; weak D call: TRBD1 (5 bases). The ends were cut back, 2 bases at V and 8 bases at J, with 13 bases in the middle. From germline, CDR1 is SNHLY and CDR2 FYNNEI. This CDR3 region has 15 residues. DNA of the CDR3: TGTGCCAGCAGTGAACGGTTGCAGGGTGATTCACCCCTCCACTTT. Protein sequence: CASSERLQGDSPLHF.